This T cell receptor (beta chain) was sequenced during a study of graft-versus-host responses after intestinal transplantation. As for this clone: Its antigen is still unknown.

The CDR3 covers 14 residues. Germline V CDR1 and CDR2: WSHSY, SAAADI. V lost 7 bases and J 1 base, leaving 11 bases between the germline ends. Sequenced by immunoSEQ multiplex PCR; TCRdb stores in-frame clones only, minus some. The table has fewer than 150,000 clones, 90% to 95% seen once. The sequences come from unstimulated CD4+ T cells sorted from spleen or lymph node cells, collected before intestinal transplant. The chain joins TRBV10-2 to TRBJ1-5; D is perhaps TRBD1 (5 bases). The source of this sequence is a human donor who received an intestinal transplant. DNA of the CDR3: TGCGCCAGCACCCCGGGACTGAGCAATCAGCCCCAGCATTTT. Amino acid sequence: CASTPGLSNQPQHF.